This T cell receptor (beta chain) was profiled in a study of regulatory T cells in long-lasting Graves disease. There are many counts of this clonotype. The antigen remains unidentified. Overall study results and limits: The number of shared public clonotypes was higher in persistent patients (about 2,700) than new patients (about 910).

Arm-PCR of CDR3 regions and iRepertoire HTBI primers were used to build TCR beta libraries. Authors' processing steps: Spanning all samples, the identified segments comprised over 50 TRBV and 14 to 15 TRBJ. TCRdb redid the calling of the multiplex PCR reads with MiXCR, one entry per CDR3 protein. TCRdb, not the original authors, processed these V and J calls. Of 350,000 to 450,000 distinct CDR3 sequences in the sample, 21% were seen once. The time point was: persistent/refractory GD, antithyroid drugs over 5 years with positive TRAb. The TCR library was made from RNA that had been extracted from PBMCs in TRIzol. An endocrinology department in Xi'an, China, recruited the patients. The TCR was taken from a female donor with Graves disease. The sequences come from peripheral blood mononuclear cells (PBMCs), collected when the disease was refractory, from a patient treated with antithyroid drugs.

Written as DNA, the CDR3 is TGCAGTGCTAGAGCTAGCGGGAGGGGGAACATTCAGTACTTC. This translates into CSARASGRGNIQYF. The chain couples TRBV20-1 to TRBJ2-4; 12 bases match TRBD2. V was pared by 1 base and J by 7 bases, with 2 bases of the junction left unmatched. The CDR3 sequence is 14 residues long. From germline, CDR1 is DFQATT and CDR2 SNEGSKA (reference sequence).